This record concerns one T cell receptor (beta chain) sequence. Its target antigen remains unknown. Base qualities are not provided; no much larger clone lies one nucleotide away. The source of the sample is a study of CD8+ T cells in alopecia areata (dated by TCRdb to the late 2010s). Study-wide context: High-throughput TCRbeta sequencing was used to examine T cell clonal expansion in alopecia areata in both the C3H/HeJ mouse model and human patients. Human TCRbeta sequencing covered scalp tissue and sorted CD4+ and CD8+ peripheral blood T cells from patchy and totalis/universalis alopecia areata patients and healthy controls. Scalp clonality was compared among normal scalp (n=4), patchy alopecia areata scalp (n=8), and alopecia totalis/universalis scalp (n=8). RNA was obtained with the PAXgene miRNA kit for fixed scalp, the miRNeasy kit for PBMCs, and the RNeasy kit for mouse skin. TCRbeta CDR3 regions were amplified by immunoSEQ multiplex PCR with 35 Vbeta forward and 13 Jbeta reverse primers. The paper's findings and limits, for the study overall: Shared TCR sequences between patients were less evident than in mice, which may be partly attributable to HLA diversity in the patient population. Unlike mouse skin, which is dominated by gammadelta T cells, normal human skin has resident alphabeta T cells that are also sequenced, and this complicates analysis of the scalp TCR repertoire. Higher clonality and more expanded CD8+ clones were observed in lesional scalp than in normal scalp, particularly in alopecia totalis/universalis, a finding suggestive of antigenic drive.

Lesional scalp punch biopsies and peripheral blood were obtained from alopecia areata patients. PBMCs were isolated by density centrifugation and stained for CD3, CD4 and CD8, and CD4+ and CD8+ T cells were sorted on a FACSAria. Untreated alopecia areata patients were recruited as part of a multicenter biomarker study. In roughly 5 patients from the biomarker study, the blood CD8+ T cells went through an additional sort into NKG2D-low and NKG2D-high fractions. V loses 0 bases at its end and J loses 4 bases; junction bases beyond the gene matches: 1. Sequences SGDLS (CDR1) and YYNGEE (CDR2) are obtained from the germline V gene. Reading from cysteine to phenylalanine, the CDR3 counts 15 amino acids. The read is trimmed to its CDR3 DNA, 45 bases read in frame from base 1. The protocol used for the library was the immunoSEQ multiplex PCR assay. To provide template for TCR sequencing, every sample had RNA extracted and reverse transcribed into cDNA. First-strand cDNA was synthesized with SuperScript III using a 2:1 mix of oligo-dT and random hexamers. A synthetic immune receptor repertoire was used to gauge amplification bias, and whatever bias remained was removed computationally. The authors' pipeline ran thus. Raw reads were preprocessed for error removal, and CDR3 was defined according to IMGT conventions as running from the conserved cysteine to phenylalanine. Clonality was computed as 1 minus the Shannon entropy, with the entropy normalized by log2 of the number of productive unique TCRs. CD4 or CD8 identity of scalp clones was inferred by cross-referencing scalp TCRbeta sequences with sorted blood CD4 and CD8 repertoires. The source is immuneACCESS, and TCRdb retained only in-frame sequences with V and J called. Part of the clones is not carried over; for the studies checked, unresolved V genes explain less than half of this, and the remainder is unexplained. Clone size and V and J calls were adopted from that table, with D and trimming inferred from the DNA. Present in this sample are tens of thousands of clones, roughly 60% of which were seen just once. 15% to 20% of the sample is in the top ten clones.

What was sequenced was NKG2D-high CD8+ T cells sorted from blood. In light of the paper, this sample's cell subset or site label describes: sorted CD8+ NKG2D-high blood T cells. The rearrangement combines TRBV9 with TRBJ2-3; TRBD2 agrees with 11 junctional bases. This clonotype was sampled from a human donor with alopecia areata. The CDR3 region: CASSVEGLAADTQYF. Read as DNA, the sequence is TGTGCCAGCAGCGTAGAGGGACTAGCGGCAGATACGCAGTATTTT.